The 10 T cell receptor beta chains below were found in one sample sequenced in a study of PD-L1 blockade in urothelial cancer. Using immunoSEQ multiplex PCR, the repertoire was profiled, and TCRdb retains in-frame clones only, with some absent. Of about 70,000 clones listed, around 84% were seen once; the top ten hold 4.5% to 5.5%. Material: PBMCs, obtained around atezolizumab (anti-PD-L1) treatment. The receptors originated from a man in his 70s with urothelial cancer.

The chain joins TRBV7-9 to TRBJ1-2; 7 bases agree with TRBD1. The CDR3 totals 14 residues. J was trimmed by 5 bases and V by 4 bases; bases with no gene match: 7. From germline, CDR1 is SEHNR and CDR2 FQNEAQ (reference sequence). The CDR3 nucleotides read TGTGCCAGCAGCTCGAAAGGGACAGAATATGGCTACACCTTC. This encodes CASSSKGTEYGYTF.

CDR3 in DNA: TGTGCCAGCAAGGGAGGACAGGGGTACACAGATACGCAGTATTTT. Translation: CASKGGQGYTDTQYF. This chain uses TRBV28 with TRBJ2-3, with 9 bases matching TRBD1. V was pared by 7 bases and J by 2 bases, with 7 bases of the junction left unmatched. Per germline, CDR1 MDHEN and CDR2 SYDVKM. This CDR3 region has 15 residues. Complete variable domain (other parts from reference TRBV28 and TRBJ2-3): DVKVTQSSRYLVKRTGEKVFLECVQDMDHENMFWYRQDPGLGLRLIYFSYDVKMKEKGDIPEGYSVSREKKERFSLILESASTNQTSMYLCASKGGQGYTDTQYFGPGTRLTVL.

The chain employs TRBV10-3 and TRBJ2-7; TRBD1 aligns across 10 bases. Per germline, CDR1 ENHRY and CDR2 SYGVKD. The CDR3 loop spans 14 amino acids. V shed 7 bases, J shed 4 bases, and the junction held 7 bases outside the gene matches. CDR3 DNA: TGTGCCATCACTCCGGGACAGGGGCTGTACGAGCAGTACTTC. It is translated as CAITPGQGLYEQYF.

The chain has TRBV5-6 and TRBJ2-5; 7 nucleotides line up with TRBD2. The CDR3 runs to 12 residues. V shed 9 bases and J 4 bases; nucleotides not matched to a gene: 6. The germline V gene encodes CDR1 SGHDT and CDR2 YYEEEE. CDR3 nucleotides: TGTGCCACCGCGGGAGCCGGAGAGACCCAGTACTTC. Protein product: CATAGAGETQYF.

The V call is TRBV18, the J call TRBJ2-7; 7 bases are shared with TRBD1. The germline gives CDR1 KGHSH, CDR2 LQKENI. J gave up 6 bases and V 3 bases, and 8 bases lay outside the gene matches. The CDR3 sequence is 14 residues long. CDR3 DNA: TGTGCCAGCTCACCGGACAGGCCTGGTGGCGAGCAGTACTTC. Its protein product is CASSPDRPGGEQYF.

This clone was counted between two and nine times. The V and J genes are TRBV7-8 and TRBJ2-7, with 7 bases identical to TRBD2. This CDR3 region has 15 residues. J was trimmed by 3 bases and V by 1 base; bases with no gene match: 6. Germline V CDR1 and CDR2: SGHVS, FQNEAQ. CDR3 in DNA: TGTGCCAGCAGCTTAGAGGGACTACCAAACTACGAGCAGTACTTC. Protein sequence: CASSLEGLPNYEQYF.

The CDR3 protein is CASSFGGGIETQYF. The CDR3 DNA reads as TGCGCCAGCAGCTTTGGAGGGGGCATCGAGACCCAGTACTTC. The chain has TRBV5-1 and TRBJ2-5; tentative D call: TRBD1 (7 bases). CDR1 SGHRS and CDR2 YFSETQ come from the germline V gene. CDR3 length equals 14 residues. Trimming shortened V by 2 bases and J by 5 bases, and 13 bases separated the two germline ends.

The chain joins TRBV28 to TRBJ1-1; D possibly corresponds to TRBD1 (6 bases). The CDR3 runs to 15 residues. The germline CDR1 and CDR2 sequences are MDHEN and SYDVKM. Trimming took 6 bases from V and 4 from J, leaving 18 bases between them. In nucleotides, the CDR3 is TGTGCCAGCAGGCCAACAGGGTCGGGAAGCACTGAAGCTTTCTTT. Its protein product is CASRPTGSGSTEAFF.

The DNA of the CDR3 is TGTGCCAGCAGCACCCCTGTAGCTTACGGCACAGATACGCAGTATTTT. Protein sequence: CASSTPVAYGTDTQYF. The genes are TRBV5-4 and TRBJ2-3; D uncertain. Germline V gives CDR1 SGHNT, CDR2 YYREEE (reference sequence). The CDR3 totals 16 residues. With 4 bases removed from V and 1 base from J, the gap between germline ends came to 16 bases. The whole variable domain, remainder taken from reference TRBV5-4 and TRBJ2-3, is ETGVTQSPTHLIKTRGQQVTLRCSSQSGHNTVSWYQQALGQGPQFIFQYYREEENGRGNFPPRFSGLQFPNYSSELNVNALELDDSALYLCASSTPVAYGTDTQYFGPGTRLTVL.

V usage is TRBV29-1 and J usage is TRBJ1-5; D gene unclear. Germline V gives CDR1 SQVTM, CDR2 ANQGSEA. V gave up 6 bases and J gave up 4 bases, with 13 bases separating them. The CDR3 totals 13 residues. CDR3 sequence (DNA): TGCAGCGTGGGAGAGAATCGGAATCAGCCCCAGCATTTT. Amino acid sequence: CSVGENRNQPQHF.